This T cell receptor beta chain was found in a study of blood T cell repertoires in COVID-19. Across the study: Spain, Italy and the United States supplied samples that represented acute and convalescent COVID-19. T cells, B-cell-depleted T cells, or PBMCs provided the cDNA or gDNA that served as material.

Losses at the gene ends were 5 bases for V and 7 bases for J; bases not matched to a gene: 15. Germline CDR1 and CDR2: MNHEY and SVGEGT. The CDR3 contains 17 residues. In the original workflow: Amplification of reference gene primers was used by the study to estimate nucleated cell counts. TCRdb's table, derived via immunoSEQ multiplex PCR, lists solely in-frame clones and lacks some. The V and J calls and clone size come from that table; D and trimming were worked out from the DNA. The sample lists roughly 300,000 clones; more than 70% were seen once. The chain carries TRBV6-2 or TRBV6-3 and TRBJ2-1; 9 nucleotides match TRBD2. This sequence originates from a woman aged 45-59 years who had recovered from COVID-19. Sequencing used peripheral blood. CDR3 DNA sequence: TGTGCCAGCAGTCAGACTAGCGGTTCTCTCCGGAGGAATGAGCAGTTCTTC. Its translation: CASSQTSGSLRRNEQFF.